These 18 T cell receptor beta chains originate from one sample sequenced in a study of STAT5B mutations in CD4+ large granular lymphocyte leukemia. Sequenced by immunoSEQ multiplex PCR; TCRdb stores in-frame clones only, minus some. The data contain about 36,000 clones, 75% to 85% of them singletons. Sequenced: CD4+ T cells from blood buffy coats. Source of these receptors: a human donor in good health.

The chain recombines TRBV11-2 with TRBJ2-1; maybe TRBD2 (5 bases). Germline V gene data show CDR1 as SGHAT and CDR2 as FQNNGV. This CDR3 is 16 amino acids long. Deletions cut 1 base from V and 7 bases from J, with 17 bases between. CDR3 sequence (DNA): TGTGCCAGCAGCTTAGGACGGGCGGGTTTGGGGAATGAGCAGTTCTTC. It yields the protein CASSLGRAGLGNEQFF.

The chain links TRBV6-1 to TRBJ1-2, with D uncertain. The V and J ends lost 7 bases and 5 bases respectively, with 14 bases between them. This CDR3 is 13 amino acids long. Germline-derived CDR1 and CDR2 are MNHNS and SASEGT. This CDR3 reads CASIRSTVYGYTF. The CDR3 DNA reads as TGTGCCAGCATAAGGTCAACCGTTTATGGCTACACCTTC.

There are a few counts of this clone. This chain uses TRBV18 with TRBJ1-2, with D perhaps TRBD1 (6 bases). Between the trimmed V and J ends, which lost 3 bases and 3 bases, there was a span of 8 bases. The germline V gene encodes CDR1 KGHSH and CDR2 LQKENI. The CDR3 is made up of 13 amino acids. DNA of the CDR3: TGTGCCAGCTCACCTGGGGGCGACTATGGCTACACCTTC. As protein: CASSPGGDYGYTF.

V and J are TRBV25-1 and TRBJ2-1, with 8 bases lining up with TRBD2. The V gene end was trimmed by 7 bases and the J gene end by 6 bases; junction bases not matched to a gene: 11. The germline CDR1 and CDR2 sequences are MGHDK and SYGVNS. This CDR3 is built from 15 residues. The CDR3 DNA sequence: TGTGCCAGCACCCCGGGGGGGGCGAATATCAATGAGCAGTTCTTC. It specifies CASTPGGANINEQFF.

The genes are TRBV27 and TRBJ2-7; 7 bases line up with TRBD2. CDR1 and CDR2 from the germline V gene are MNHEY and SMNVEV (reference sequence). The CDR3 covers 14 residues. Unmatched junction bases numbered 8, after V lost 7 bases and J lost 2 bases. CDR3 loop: CASNKKGLTYEQYF. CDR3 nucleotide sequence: TGTGCCAGCAATAAGAAGGGACTAACCTACGAGCAGTACTTC.

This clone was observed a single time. The DNA of the CDR3 is TGCAGCGTTGATCATGGGGGTCGCACAGATACGCAGTATTTT. It yields the protein CSVDHGGRTDTQYF. The chain combines TRBV29-1 with TRBJ2-3; D tentatively reads TRBD1 or TRBD2 (5 bases each). Germline-derived CDR1 and CDR2 are SQVTM and ANQGSEA. The CDR3 is 14 residues long. Deletions cut 3 bases from V and 1 base from J, with 11 bases between.

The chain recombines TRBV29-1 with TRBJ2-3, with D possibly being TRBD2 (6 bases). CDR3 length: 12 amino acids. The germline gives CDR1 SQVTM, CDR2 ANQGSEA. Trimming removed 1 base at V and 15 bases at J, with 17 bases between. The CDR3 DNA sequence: TGCAGCGTTGAAGCCCGCGCGGGGCTCGTCTATTTT. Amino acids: CSVEARAGLVYF.

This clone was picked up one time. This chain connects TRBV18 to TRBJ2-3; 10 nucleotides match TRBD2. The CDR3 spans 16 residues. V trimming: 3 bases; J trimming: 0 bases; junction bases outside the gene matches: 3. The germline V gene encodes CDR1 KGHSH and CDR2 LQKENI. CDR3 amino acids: CASSPLAGVSTDTQYF. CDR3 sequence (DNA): TGTGCCAGCTCACCCCTAGCGGGGGTCAGCACAGATACGCAGTATTTT.

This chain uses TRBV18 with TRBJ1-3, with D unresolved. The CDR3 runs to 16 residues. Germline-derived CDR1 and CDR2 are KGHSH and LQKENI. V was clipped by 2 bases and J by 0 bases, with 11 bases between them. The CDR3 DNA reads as TGTGCCAGCTCACCAAATGACCCAGGCTCTGGAAACACCATATATTTT. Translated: CASSPNDPGSGNTIYF.

CDR3 in DNA: TGTGCCAGCTCACCCAAGCGGGGGCAAATCACAGATACGCAGTATTTT. This translates into CASSPKRGQITDTQYF. The rearrangement links TRBV18 to TRBJ2-3; 8 bases map to TRBD2. V shed 3 bases, J shed 2 bases, and the junction held 7 bases outside the gene matches. Germline CDR1 is KGHSH and CDR2 is LQKENI. There are 16 residues in the CDR3.

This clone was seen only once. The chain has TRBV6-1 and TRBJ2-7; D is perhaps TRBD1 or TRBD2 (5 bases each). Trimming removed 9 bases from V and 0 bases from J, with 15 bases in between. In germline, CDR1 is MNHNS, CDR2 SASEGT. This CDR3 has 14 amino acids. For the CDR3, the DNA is TGTGCCAGTCCCCGGGACCTTTACTCCTACGAGCAGTACTTC. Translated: CASPRDLYSYEQYF.

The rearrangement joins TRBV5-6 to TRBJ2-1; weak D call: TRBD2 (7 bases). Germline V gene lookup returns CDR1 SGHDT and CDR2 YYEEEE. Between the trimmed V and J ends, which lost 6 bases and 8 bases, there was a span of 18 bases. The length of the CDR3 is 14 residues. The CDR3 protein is CASTEEGGAYEQFF. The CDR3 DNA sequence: TGTGCCAGCACCGAAGAGGGGGGGGCGTATGAGCAGTTCTTC.

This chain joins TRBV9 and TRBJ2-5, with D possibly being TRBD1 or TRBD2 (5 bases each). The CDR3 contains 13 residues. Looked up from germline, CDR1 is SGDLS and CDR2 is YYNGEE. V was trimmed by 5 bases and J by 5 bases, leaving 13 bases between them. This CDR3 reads CASRGTGQETQYF. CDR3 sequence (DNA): TGTGCCAGCAGGGGGACGGGGCAGGAGACCCAGTACTTC.

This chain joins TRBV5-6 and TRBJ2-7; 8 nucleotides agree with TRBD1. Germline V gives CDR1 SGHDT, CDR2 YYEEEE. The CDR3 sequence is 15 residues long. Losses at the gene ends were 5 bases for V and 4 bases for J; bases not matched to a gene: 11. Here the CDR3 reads CASRETGTGKYEQYF. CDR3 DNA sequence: TGTGCCAGCAGGGAAACCGGGACAGGCAAATACGAGCAGTACTTC.

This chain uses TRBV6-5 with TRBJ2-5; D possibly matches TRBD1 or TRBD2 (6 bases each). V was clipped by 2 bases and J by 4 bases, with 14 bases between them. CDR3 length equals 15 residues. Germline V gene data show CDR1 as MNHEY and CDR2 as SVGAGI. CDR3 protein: CASSYDPGGGETQYF. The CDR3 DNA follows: TGTGCCAGCAGTTACGACCCCGGGGGCGGAGAGACCCAGTACTTC.

CDR3 nucleotides: TGCGCCAGCAGTGCGGGGAGGAGCTATAATTCACCCCTCCACTTT. Its translation: CASSAGRSYNSPLHF. The rearrangement uses TRBV10-2 and TRBJ1-6, with no clear D. V was clipped by 4 bases and J by 3 bases, with 10 bases between them. CDR1 and CDR2 (germline): WSHSY, SAAADI. The CDR3 spans 15 residues.

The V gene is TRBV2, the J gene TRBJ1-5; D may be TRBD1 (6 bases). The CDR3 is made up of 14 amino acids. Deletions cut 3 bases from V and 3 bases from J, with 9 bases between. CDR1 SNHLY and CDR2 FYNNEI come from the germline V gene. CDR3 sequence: CASSDLGANQPQHF. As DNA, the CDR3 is TGTGCCAGCAGTGATTTGGGGGCCAATCAGCCCCAGCATTTT.

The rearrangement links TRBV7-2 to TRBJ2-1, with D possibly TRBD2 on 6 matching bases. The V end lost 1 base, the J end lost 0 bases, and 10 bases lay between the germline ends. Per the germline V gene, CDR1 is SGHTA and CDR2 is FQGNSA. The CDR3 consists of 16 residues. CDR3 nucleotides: TGTGCCAGCAGCTTAGGCGGGACGAGCTCCTACAATGAGCAGTTCTTC. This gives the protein CASSLGGTSSYNEQFF. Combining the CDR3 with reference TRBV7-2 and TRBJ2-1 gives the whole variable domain GAGVSQSPSNKVTEKGKDVELRCDPISGHTALYWYRQSLGQGLEFLIYFQGNSAPDKSGLPSDRFSAERTGGSVSTLTIQRTQQEDSAVYLCASSLGGTSSYNEQFFGPGTRLTVL.